These 28 T cell receptor beta chains share one sample of origin, sequenced in a study of T-cell reconstitution after alpha-beta-depleted transplantation in children. Preparing the TCRbeta library involved the use of unique molecular identifiers. TCRdb re-derived calls from the PCR reads in MiXCR, one entry per CDR3 protein. Among hundreds of thousands of distinct CDR3 sequences listed, about 21% were seen once. This material consisted of PBMCs, mostly from graft donor cells, taken 360 days after TCRalphabeta/CD19-depleted stem cell transplant. These receptors were taken from a boy in the first two years of life who had a stem cell transplant for acute myeloid leukemia, so the T cells may come from the graft donor.

This clonotype has just a few counts. The chain recombines TRBV12-3 or TRBV12-4 with TRBJ2-3; 9 positions match TRBD2. V shed 3 bases, J shed 2 bases, and the junction held 12 bases outside the gene matches. The CDR3 totals 18 residues. This CDR3 is CASSFPRAGGDVTDTQYF. Here the CDR3 DNA reads TGTGCCAGCAGTTTTCCCCGGGCGGGGGGGGATGTCACAGATACGCAGTATTTT.

This clonotype was recorded a few times. A read error may explain this, as a much larger clone is one base away. The chain combines TRBV28 with TRBJ2-1; D unresolved. Germline assignment: CDR1 MDHEN and CDR2 SYDVKM. The CDR3 spans 12 residues. The V end was cut by 6 bases, the J end by 5 bases, with 8 bases between. The CDR3 protein is CASSLIHNEQFF. The CDR3 coding sequence is TGTGCCAGCAGCTTAATCCACAATGAGCAGTTCTTC.

This clonotype was counted ten times or more. The chain recombines TRBV29-1 with TRBJ1-2; weak D call: TRBD1 (5 bases). The V end lost 7 bases, the J end lost 2 bases, and 17 bases lay between the germline ends. Per the germline V gene, CDR1 is SQVTM and CDR2 is ANQGSEA. This CDR3 has 14 amino acids. The CDR3 region is CSAPGTDKNYGYTF. The CDR3 DNA follows: TGCAGCGCCCCCGGGACCGACAAAAACTATGGCTACACCTTC.

This clonotype has at least ten counts. The chain combines TRBV4-3 with TRBJ2-5, with D maybe TRBD1 (7 bases). The CDR3 runs to 16 residues. The germline CDR1 and CDR2 sequences are LGHNA and YSLEER. Trimming pared 0 bases from V and 4 bases from J, leaving 15 bases between. The CDR3 DNA reads as TGCGCCAGCAGCCAAGATCGGAGGGGGCGCGGAGAGACCCAGTACTTC. Translated: CASSQDRRGRGETQYF.

The chain carries TRBV6-1 and TRBJ2-7; 16 nucleotides match TRBD2. The CDR3 contains 18 residues. Germline-derived CDR1 and CDR2 are MNHNS and SASEGT. The V gene end was trimmed by 5 bases and the J gene end by 3 bases; junction bases not matched to a gene: 10. CDR3 bases: TGTGCCAGCAGTCTGGGACTAGCGGGGGGGCCAGTTCTCTACGAGCAGTACTTC. Its protein product is CASSLGLAGGPVLYEQYF.

V is TRBV12-3 or TRBV12-4 and J is TRBJ1-3, with a tentative D call TRBD1 (5 bases). V lost 7 bases and J 11 bases, leaving 15 bases between the germline ends. This CDR3 is 12 amino acids long. The CDR3 sequence is CASTPSGTSIYF. For the CDR3, the DNA is TGTGCCAGCACCCCGAGTGGGACCTCCATATATTTT.

The rearrangement joins TRBV11-2 to TRBJ2-5, with a possible D match to TRBD2 (6 bases). Germline CDR1 reads SGHAT; CDR2 reads FQNNGV. Trimming removed 5 bases from V and 5 bases from J, with 18 bases in between. The CDR3 consists of 15 residues. The chain's CDR3 is CASSRRRREKETQYF. DNA of the CDR3: TGTGCCAGCAGCAGGAGACGACGGGAGAAGGAGACCCAGTACTTC.

This clonotype was detected ten times or more. V usage is TRBV15 and J usage is TRBJ2-1, with 8 positions matching TRBD2. Trimming at V came to 1 base and at J to 2 bases, leaving 4 bases not matched to a gene. The germline V gene encodes CDR1 LNHNV and CDR2 YYDKDF (reference sequence). The CDR3 spans 16 residues. CDR3 amino acids: CATSRAPRGAYNEQFF. The CDR3 DNA reads as TGTGCCACCAGCAGAGCCCCGCGGGGGGCCTACAATGAGCAGTTCTTC.

The V and J genes are TRBV12-3 or TRBV12-4 and TRBJ1-1; D gene uncertain. The CDR3 extends over 15 amino acids. Trimming cost V 4 bases and J 0 bases, with 12 bases left between them. CDR3 region: CASSSLDTMNTEAFF. CDR3 in DNA: TGTGCCAGCAGTTCGTTAGACACAATGAACACTGAAGCTTTCTTT.

This clonotype was detected many times. The chain employs TRBV7-2 and TRBJ2-2, with 7 bases identical to TRBD2. The CDR3 length is 15 residues. From germline, CDR1 is SGHTA and CDR2 FQGNSA. Trimming took 5 bases from V and 2 from J; bases not matched to a gene: 5. The CDR3 DNA is TGTGCCAGCAGCGCCCAGCGGGGAAACACCGGGGAGCTGTTTTTT. Translating gives CASSAQRGNTGELFF.

V and J are TRBV7-2 and TRBJ2-1; D is unresolved. The ends were cut back, 0 bases at V and 8 bases at J, with 14 bases in the middle. Germline V gene sequence: CDR1 SGHTA, CDR2 FQGNSA. The CDR3 is 15 residues long. The CDR3 DNA sequence: TGTGCCAGCAGCTTAGCGCTAGGGTCGGTTTATGAGCAGTTCTTC. Protein sequence: CASSLALGSVYEQFF.

This clonotype was recorded many times. Here the CDR3 reads CASSVQLYNEQFF. CDR3 sequence (DNA): TGTGCCAGCAGTGTACAGCTTTACAATGAGCAGTTCTTC. The chain joins TRBV25-1 to TRBJ2-1; D gene ambiguous. Germline V CDR1 and CDR2: MGHDK, SYGVNS. V was shortened by 4 bases and J by 4 bases, with 8 bases between the two germline ends. The CDR3 is 13 amino acids.

This clonotype was recorded once. The gene calls are TRBV18 and TRBJ2-5; tentatively, D is TRBD1 (5 bases). In germline, CDR1 is KGHSH, CDR2 LQKENI. There are 15 residues in the CDR3. Trimming stripped 2 bases from V and 5 bases from J, with 15 bases between. The CDR3 protein is CASSPDRQLQETQYF. CDR3 DNA: TGTGCCAGCTCACCAGACAGACAGCTCCAGGAGACCCAGTACTTC.

This clonotype was observed at least ten times. This chain connects TRBV7-2 to TRBJ2-3; D not resolved. Germline loops: CDR1 SGHTA, CDR2 FQGNSA. V lost 5 bases, J lost 4 bases, and 13 bases lay in between. The CDR3 sequence is 14 residues long. The CDR3 is CASSARLGADTQYF. The CDR3 DNA follows: TGTGCCAGCAGCGCCCGATTAGGCGCAGATACGCAGTATTTT.

This clonotype showed up many times. The rearrangement links TRBV15 to TRBJ2-5; a weak D match, TRBD2 (6 bases). Per germline, CDR1 LNHNV and CDR2 YYDKDF (reference sequence). Trimming cost V 0 bases and J 7 bases, with 15 bases left between them. The CDR3 contains 15 residues. In DNA, the CDR3 is TGTGCCACCAGCAGAGATAGAGGACTATCAACGACCCAGTACTTC. Translating it yields CATSRDRGLSTTQYF.

J is TRBJ2-1 and V is TRBV12-3 or TRBV12-4; D possibly corresponds to TRBD1 (6 bases). There are 15 residues in the CDR3. The V end lost 6 bases, the J end lost 4 bases, and 16 bases lay between the germline ends. In nucleotides, the CDR3 is TGTGCCAGCAGCCCCCCACCAGGGGAATACAATGAGCAGTTCTTC. This sequence encodes CASSPPPGEYNEQFF.

This clonotype turned up a few times. The chain carries TRBV12-3 or TRBV12-4 and TRBJ2-2, with D hard to call. This CDR3 comprises 14 residues. V lost 5 bases and J 1 base, leaving 8 bases between the germline ends. In DNA, the CDR3 is TGTGCCAGCAGTGCGCGACAGAACACCGGGGAGCTGTTTTTT. This gives the protein CASSARQNTGELFF.

V gene TRBV12-3 or TRBV12-4 combines with J gene TRBJ2-2; D gene unclear. CDR3 length: 12 residues. Trimming pared 3 bases from V and 14 bases from J, leaving 13 bases between. DNA for the CDR3: TGTGCCAGCAGTTTTCGTCCGTCAGGCCTGTTTTTT. Encoded protein: CASSFRPSGLFF.

The J gene is TRBJ2-6, the V gene TRBV5-1, with 7 nucleotides matching TRBD1. The CDR3 is made up of 17 amino acids. Germline CDR1 is SGHRS and CDR2 is YFSETQ. V trimming: 0 bases; J trimming: 1 base; junction bases outside the gene matches: 4. CDR3 bases: TGCGCCAGCAGCTTGGCGGGACAGATTTCTGGGGCCAACGTCCTGACTTTC. It translates to CASSLAGQISGANVLTF.

This clonotype was detected a few times. The chain couples TRBV2 to TRBJ1-1, with D possibly matching TRBD1 (5 bases). The V end was cut by 2 bases, the J end by 0 bases, with 10 bases between. This CDR3 spans 15 amino acids. Germline V gene lookup returns CDR1 SNHLY and CDR2 FYNNEI. The CDR3 here is CASSEQGSMNTEAFF. The CDR3 DNA reads as TGTGCCAGCAGTGAACAGGGATCCATGAACACTGAAGCTTTCTTT.

This clonotype has at least ten counts. The rearrangement uses TRBV9 and TRBJ2-3; D is perhaps TRBD2 (6 bases). The germline V gene encodes CDR1 SGDLS and CDR2 YYNGEE. The V gene lost 0 bases and the J gene lost 1 base, with 12 bases spanning the gap. The CDR3 covers 16 residues. This CDR3 reads CASSVVGSQGTDTQYF. The CDR3 DNA sequence: TGTGCCAGCAGCGTAGTCGGGAGCCAAGGCACAGATACGCAGTATTTT.

The table lists this clonotype with a few counts. The chain couples TRBV28 to TRBJ2-1, with D tentatively TRBD2 (5 bases). The CDR3 spans 14 residues. Germline CDR1 and CDR2: MDHEN and SYDVKM. The V end lost 7 bases, the J end lost 4 bases, and 14 bases lay between the germline ends. The CDR3 nucleotides read TGTGCCAGCACCTTCACCGGGGAATACAATGAGCAGTTCTTC. Protein: CASTFTGEYNEQFF.

This clonotype came up a few times. This rearrangement joins TRBV20-1 to TRBJ1-5, with D perhaps TRBD1 (6 bases). The CDR3 has 14 residues. Trimming removed 4 bases from V and 1 base from J, with 11 bases in between. Germline V CDR1 and CDR2: DFQATT, SNEGSKA (reference sequence). The CDR3 bases are TGCAGTGCTACTCAGGGGTGGAGCAATCAGCCCCAGCATTTT. Residues: CSATQGWSNQPQHF.

This clonotype was seen a few times. V usage is TRBV4-1 and J usage is TRBJ2-2; D is possibly TRBD1 or TRBD2 (5 bases each). V was pared by 5 bases and J by 6 bases, with 22 bases between. The CDR3 length is 17 residues. Germline assignment: CDR1 MGHRA and CDR2 YSYEKL. CDR3 sequence (DNA): TGCGCCAGCAGCACGATGCGAGGGGAATCGAGGGCCGGGGAGCTGTTTTTT. Translating gives CASSTMRGESRAGELFF.

This clonotype occurred once. This sequence joins TRBV7-3 and TRBJ2-3; TRBD1 is a possible D gene (5 bases). The CDR3 covers 14 residues. Per germline, CDR1 SGHTA and CDR2 FQGTGA. Trimming pared 5 bases from V and 2 bases from J, leaving 11 bases between. In nucleotides, the CDR3 is TGTGCCAGCAGCCAACAGGACGACACAGATACGCAGTATTTT. Its protein product is CASSQQDDTDTQYF.

The chain couples TRBV14 to TRBJ2-7, with 11 bases identical to TRBD1. The germline V gene encodes CDR1 SGHDN and CDR2 FVKESK. V gave up 6 bases and J gave up 3 bases; unmatched junction bases: 7. This CDR3 spans 15 amino acids. The CDR3 coding sequence is TGTGCCAGCAGGAGGACAGGGGGCCATAACTACGAGCAGTACTTC. Translating gives CASRRTGGHNYEQYF.

In this sample, this clonotype turned up many times. The genes are TRBV12-5 and TRBJ2-1, with D possibly called TRBD1 or TRBD2 (6 bases each). Germline V CDR1 and CDR2: LGHNT, FRNRAP. The V end was cut by 4 bases, the J end by 8 bases, with 21 bases between. This CDR3 is 16 amino acids long. The CDR3 DNA is TGTGCTAGTGGTTCCAGCAAAGGGGGGAGTCAATATGAGCAGTTCTTC. Translating it yields CASGSSKGGSQYEQFF.

There are a few counts of this clonotype. V usage is TRBV7-9 and J usage is TRBJ1-2; the D is unclear. Germline CDR1 reads SEHNR; CDR2 reads FQNEAQ (reference sequence). The germline V and J ends were trimmed by 0 bases and 4 bases, with 9 bases remaining between them. This CDR3 has 14 residues. CDR3 protein: CASSLALLGYGYTF. The CDR3, as DNA: TGTGCCAGCAGCTTAGCACTTTTGGGCTATGGCTACACCTTC.